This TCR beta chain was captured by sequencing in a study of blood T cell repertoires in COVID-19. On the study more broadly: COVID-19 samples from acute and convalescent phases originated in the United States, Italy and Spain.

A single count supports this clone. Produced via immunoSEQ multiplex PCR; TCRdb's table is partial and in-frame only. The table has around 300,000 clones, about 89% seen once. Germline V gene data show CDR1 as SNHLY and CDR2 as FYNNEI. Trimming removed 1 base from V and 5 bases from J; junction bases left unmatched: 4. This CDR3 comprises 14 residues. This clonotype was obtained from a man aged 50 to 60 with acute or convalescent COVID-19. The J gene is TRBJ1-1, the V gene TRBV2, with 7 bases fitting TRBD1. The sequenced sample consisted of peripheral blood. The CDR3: CASSEEYRGTEAFF. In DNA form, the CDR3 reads TGTGCCAGCAGTGAAGAGTACAGGGGAACTGAAGCTTTCTTT.